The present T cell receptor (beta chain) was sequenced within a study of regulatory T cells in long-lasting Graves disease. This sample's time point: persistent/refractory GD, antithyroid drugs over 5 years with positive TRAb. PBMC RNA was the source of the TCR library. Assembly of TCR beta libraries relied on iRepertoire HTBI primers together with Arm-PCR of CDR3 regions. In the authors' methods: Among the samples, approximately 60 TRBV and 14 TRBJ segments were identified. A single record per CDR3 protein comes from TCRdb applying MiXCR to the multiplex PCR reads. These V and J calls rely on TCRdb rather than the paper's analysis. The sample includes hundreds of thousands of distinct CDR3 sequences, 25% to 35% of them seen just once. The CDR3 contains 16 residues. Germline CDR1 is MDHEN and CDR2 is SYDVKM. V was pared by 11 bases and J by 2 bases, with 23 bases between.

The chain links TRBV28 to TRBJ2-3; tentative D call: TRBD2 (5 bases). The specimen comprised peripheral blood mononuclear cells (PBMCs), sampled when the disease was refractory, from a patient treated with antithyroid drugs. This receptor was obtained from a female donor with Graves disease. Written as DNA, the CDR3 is TGTGCCCCCCCCGTCCGCGGGCCTCGCCACACAGATACGCAGTATTTT. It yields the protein CAPPVRGPRHTDTQYF.